The clone carrying this T cell receptor beta chain was counted a single time. Its antigen is undetermined. This entry comes from a study of cytomegalovirus exposure and HLA in healthy donors. The study, taken as a whole, reports: Upon later analysis, HLA-associated TCR beta chains proved more clonally expanded than other, equally common chains. V- and J-gene trimming of TCR beta was linked (in a later analysis) to a missense DCLRE1C variant.

The junction had 9 bases not matched to a gene; V was cut back by 9 bases and J by 1 base. The germline V gene has CDR1 MNHNS and CDR2 SASEGT. The length of the CDR3 is 15 residues. In the PCR, 60 Vbeta and 13 Jbeta primers were used. Data came from immunoSEQ multiplex PCR; TCRdb stores just in-frame clones and leaves some out. The data contain some 120,000 clones, over 65% of them singletons. This TCR came from a man aged 35-49 years in good health and CMV-seropositive. The chain combines TRBV6-1 with TRBJ1-5; TRBD1 agrees at 7 bases. Sequences were obtained from PBMCs. Written as DNA, the CDR3 is TGTGCCAGTGAATGGGGCAGGGGGAGCAATCAGCCCCAGCATTTT. It encodes CASEWGRGSNQPQHF.